What follows are 31 T cell receptor beta chains derived from one specimen sequenced in a study of shared clonotypes between healthy human individuals. Naive CD8 cells were CD45RO-negative, positively selected for CCR7, excluding terminally differentiated effector memory CD45RA+ cells. The protocol was immunoSEQ multiplex PCR, while the TCRdb copy is restricted to in-frame clones and leaves out a portion. The data contain hundreds of thousands of clones, approximately 96% of them seen just once; the ten biggest clones take up less than 0.13%. Sequencing was carried out using naive CD8+ T cells sorted from blood. The receptor set was obtained from a woman aged 30 to 39 in good health.

Comment on this clone: Other DNA variants within this sample encode the same CDR3. V usage is TRBV7-9 and J usage is TRBJ2-7; 10 positions agree with TRBD1. The CDR3 extends over 14 amino acids. The V and J ends lost 5 bases and 5 bases, in that order; junction bases with no gene match: 6. Germline values: CDR1 SEHNR, CDR2 FQNEAQ (reference sequence). CDR3 sequence: CASSPGQGIDEQYF. The DNA for the CDR3 is TGTGCCAGCAGCCCGGGACAGGGGATAGACGAGCAGTACTTC.

This clone was counted once. V and J are TRBV5-6 and TRBJ2-7; D assignment may be TRBD1 or TRBD2 (5 bases each). Germline CDR1 is SGHDT and CDR2 is YYEEEE. The ends were cut back, 1 base at V and 5 bases at J, with 10 bases in the middle. This CDR3 contains 13 residues. CDR3 sequence reads: CASSLWGSHEQYF. As DNA, the CDR3 is TGTGCCAGCAGCTTGTGGGGGTCCCACGAGCAGTACTTC. The full variable domain, rest sourced from reference TRBV5-6 and TRBJ2-7, is DAGVTQSPTHLIKTRGQQVTLRCSPKSGHDTVSWYQQALGQGPQFIFQYYEEEERQRGNFPDRFSGHQFPNYSSELNVNALLLGDSALYLCASSLWGSHEQYFGPGTRLTVT.

The J gene is TRBJ2-3, the V gene TRBV7-9, with D hard to call. The CDR3 runs 15 residues. With 2 bases removed from V and 3 bases from J, the gap between germline ends came to 12 bases. The germline CDR1 and CDR2 sequences are SEHNR and FQNEAQ (reference sequence). The CDR3 is CASSLSRLGTDTQYF. Here the CDR3 DNA reads TGTGCCAGCAGCTTATCCCGTCTTGGTACAGATACGCAGTATTTT.

On this clone: This sample includes further DNA sequences coding for the same CDR3. The chain joins TRBV9 to TRBJ2-7; tentatively, D is TRBD1 (6 bases). Trimming shortened V by 0 bases and J by 2 bases, and 9 bases separated the two germline ends. Germline CDR1 and CDR2: SGDLS and YYNGEE. This CDR3 region has 14 residues. The CDR3 is CASSVGGGAYEQYF. The CDR3 coding sequence is TGTGCCAGCAGCGTAGGTGGGGGCGCCTACGAGCAGTACTTC.

This chain links TRBV13 with TRBJ2-3; D may be TRBD1 or TRBD2 (5 bases each). Between the trimmed V and J ends, which lost 5 bases and 6 bases, there was a span of 21 bases. The CDR3 sequence is 16 residues long. Germline loops: CDR1 PRHDT, CDR2 FYEKMQ (reference sequence). The CDR3 sequence is CASSAGAEGSHDTQYF. As DNA, the CDR3 is TGTGCCAGCAGCGCCGGGGCCGAAGGATCACACGATACGCAGTATTTT.

The chain links TRBV18 to TRBJ1-6; D is unresolved. The germline gives CDR1 KGHSH, CDR2 LQKENI. The CDR3 sequence is 14 residues long. V lost 3 bases and J 4 bases, leaving 7 bases between the germline ends. CDR3 in DNA: TGTGCCAGCTCACCGGCGGAATATAATTCACCCCTCCACTTT. Translating it yields CASSPAEYNSPLHF.

The chain combines TRBV4-1 with TRBJ2-3; D is possibly TRBD2 (6 bases). Germline V lookup: CDR1 MGHRA, CDR2 YSYEKL. V shed 3 bases and J shed 7 bases, with 14 bases lying between them. This CDR3 region has 14 residues. DNA for the CDR3: TGCGCCAGCAGCCAGGCGGGACCGAAGTATACGCAGTATTTT. Translated, it gives CASSQAGPKYTQYF.

This chain joins TRBV19 and TRBJ2-1, with a possible D match to TRBD2 (5 bases). V lost 5 bases and J 2 bases, leaving 10 bases between the germline ends. In germline, CDR1 is LNHDA, CDR2 SQIVND (reference sequence). CDR3 size: 14 residues. The CDR3 DNA is TGTGCCAGTAGTCCCAACGGGGCCTACAATGAGCAGTTCTTC. Residues: CASSPNGAYNEQFF.

The chain combines TRBV7-9 with TRBJ2-5, with a weak D call TRBD2 (5 bases). The germline gives CDR1 SEHNR, CDR2 FQNEAQ (reference sequence). The CDR3 spans 14 residues. V was pared by 5 bases and J by 5 bases, with 15 bases between. The CDR3 protein is CASSPRGSWETQYF. In DNA form, the CDR3 reads TGTGCCAGCAGCCCAAGAGGGTCTTGGGAGACCCAGTACTTC.

The chain's CDR3 is CASGQLAGGFETQYF. CDR3 sequence (DNA): TGTGCCAGCGGACAACTAGCGGGAGGCTTCGAGACCCAGTACTTC. V is TRBV28 and J is TRBJ2-5; 12 bases align to TRBD2. Germline V gene data show CDR1 as MDHEN and CDR2 as SYDVKM. Trimming took 8 bases from V and 5 from J; bases not matched to a gene: 9. The CDR3 is 15 amino acids.

The chain couples TRBV27 to TRBJ2-7, with TRBD1 matching over 8 bases. V lost 8 bases and J lost 5; bases outside the gene matches: 11. Germline assignment: CDR1 MNHEY and CDR2 SMNVEV (reference sequence). This CDR3 is 14 amino acids long. The CDR3 region has the DNA TGTGCCAGCGCCCGCCCCCGACAGGGGAACGAGCAGTACTTC. This sequence encodes CASARPRQGNEQYF.

Written as DNA, the CDR3 is TGTGCCAGCAGTTTATTGGCAGGGGCTAACTATGGCTACACCTTC. This sequence encodes CASSLLAGANYGYTF. The rearrangement links TRBV28 to TRBJ1-2, with a possible D match to TRBD1 (6 bases). Trimming stripped 1 base from V and 0 bases from J, with 9 bases between. CDR1 and CDR2 from the germline V gene are MDHEN and SYDVKM. The CDR3 has 15 residues.

The rearrangement uses TRBV2 and TRBJ1-2, with D maybe TRBD1 (6 bases). The V end was cut by 0 bases, the J end by 6 bases, with 14 bases between. There are 15 residues in the CDR3. The germline CDR1 and CDR2 sequences are SNHLY and FYNNEI. CDR3 amino acids: CASSEALQGPDGYTF. The CDR3 DNA reads TGTGCCAGCAGTGAAGCGCTTCAGGGGCCGGATGGCTACACCTTC.

CDR3 nucleotide sequence: TGCAGCGTTGAAGATAATGATAGGGGGGCGGGCGAGCAGTACTTC. This codes for CSVEDNDRGAGEQYF. J is TRBJ2-7 and V is TRBV29-1; possibly TRBD1 or TRBD2 for D (6 bases each). CDR1 and CDR2 (germline): SQVTM, ANQGSEA. This CDR3 region has 15 residues. Trimming left V 0 bases short and J 6 bases short, with 18 bases between.

The rearrangement links TRBV11-2 to TRBJ2-1; 7 bases match TRBD2. This CDR3 is 16 amino acids long. The junction had 8 bases not matched to a gene; V was cut back by 3 bases and J by 3 bases. CDR1 SGHAT and CDR2 FQNNGV come from the germline V gene. In DNA, the CDR3 is TGTGCCAGCAGCTTGGGGGGGGAGAAGGACTACAATGAGCAGTTCTTC. It yields the protein CASSLGGEKDYNEQFF.

This clone was picked up a small number of times. The chain combines TRBV6-5 with TRBJ2-7, with D possibly being TRBD1 or TRBD2 (5 bases each). The V gene lost 5 bases and the J gene lost 3 bases, with 17 bases spanning the gap. Germline loops: CDR1 MNHEY, CDR2 SVGAGI. This CDR3 contains 15 residues. CDR3 in DNA: TGTGCCAGCAGTGGACGGGACCACCGCGACTACGAGCAGTACTTC. Translating it yields CASSGRDHRDYEQYF.

The chain recombines TRBV2 with TRBJ1-3, with a possible D match to TRBD1 (6 bases). This CDR3 region has 15 residues. V was pared by 6 bases and J by 1 base, with 13 bases between. Germline values: CDR1 SNHLY, CDR2 FYNNEI. DNA of the CDR3: TGTGCCAGCAGCGGACGGGGGACATCTGGAAACACCATATATTTT. Translation gives CASSGRGTSGNTIYF. Filled out from reference TRBV2 and TRBJ1-3, the complete variable domain reads EPEVTQTPSHQVTQMGQEVILRCVPISNHLYFYWYRQILGQKVEFLVSFYNNEISEKSEIFDDQFSVERPDGSNFTLKIRSTKLEDSAMYFCASSGRGTSGNTIYFGEGSWLTVV.

The V call is TRBV27, the J call TRBJ1-1; D unclear. V was clipped by 6 bases and J by 6 bases, with 11 bases between them. The CDR3 contains 12 residues. Looked up from germline, CDR1 is MNHEY and CDR2 is SMNVEV (reference sequence). CDR3 in amino acids: CASSLPAAEAFF. CDR3 DNA: TGTGCCAGCAGCCTGCCTGCGGCTGAAGCTTTCTTT.

V usage is TRBV28 and J usage is TRBJ2-1, with TRBD2 identical over 14 bases. The ends lost 5 bases at V and 0 bases at J; junction bases unmatched: 6. This CDR3 contains 18 residues. CDR1 MDHEN and CDR2 SYDVKM come from the germline V gene. The DNA for the CDR3 is TGTGCCAGCAGTACCGGGACTAGCGGGAGTTACTCCTACAATGAGCAGTTCTTC. Translating gives CASSTGTSGSYSYNEQFF.

The chain links TRBV6-5 to TRBJ2-1; 8 bases map to TRBD2. The germline V gene encodes CDR1 MNHEY and CDR2 SVGAGI. The CDR3 runs to 16 residues. V shed 4 bases, J shed 12 bases, and the junction held 17 bases outside the gene matches. CDR3 nucleotide sequence: TGTGCCAGCAGTTCCGAGATCAGGGGCAAGCGGGAGACGCAGTTCTTC. This gives the protein CASSSEIRGKRETQFF.

The rearrangement uses TRBV9 and TRBJ1-2; D is undetermined. V shed 4 bases and J shed 9 bases, with 10 bases lying between them. Germline V gene lookup returns CDR1 SGDLS and CDR2 YYNGEE. This CDR3 contains 11 residues. CDR3 DNA sequence: TGTGCCAGCAGCTTCTCCGACCGCTACACCTTC. This sequence encodes CASSFSDRYTF. Full variable domain (outside the CDR3, taken from reference TRBV9 and TRBJ1-2): DSGVTQTPKHLITATGQRVTLRCSPRSGDLSVYWYQQSLDQGLQFLIQYYNGEERAKGNILERFSAQQFPDLHSELNLSSLELGDSALYFCASSFSDRYTFGSGTRLTVV.

The V and J genes are TRBV5-6 and TRBJ2-5, with a weak D call TRBD2 (6 bases). The J call is in doubt because the DNA end fits TRBJ2-7 better. The V gene's germline CDR1 is SGHDT and CDR2 YYEEEE. The CDR3 is 14 amino acids. The DNA for the CDR3 is TGTGCCAGCAGCTTGGTCGGGAGCCACGACGAGCAGTACTTC. This gives the protein CASSLVGSHDEQYF.

The V and J genes are TRBV28 and TRBJ1-6; 9 positions agree with TRBD1. CDR1 MDHEN and CDR2 SYDVKM come from the germline V gene. This CDR3 contains 15 residues. V lost 5 bases and J lost 10; bases outside the gene matches: 9. The CDR3, as DNA: TGTGCCAGCAGTACGCGACAGGGGGGGACCTCACCCCTCCACTTT. Protein: CASSTRQGGTSPLHF.

The chain employs TRBV19 and TRBJ1-5; possible D gene TRBD1, 5 bases. This CDR3 has 14 amino acids. V was cut by 11 bases and J by 0 bases, with 14 bases left in between. Germline-derived CDR1 and CDR2 are LNHDA and SQIVND (reference sequence). As DNA, the CDR3 is TGTGCCTGCCGGGGGGGTTATAGCAATCAGCCCCAGCATTTT. Its translation: CACRGGYSNQPQHF.

The chain has TRBV19 and TRBJ1-2; no definite D call. This CDR3 is built from 15 residues. The germline CDR1 and CDR2 sequences are LNHDA and SQIVND (reference sequence). V lost 5 bases and J lost 0, with 13 bases in between. The CDR3 loop reads CASSPSPETNYGYTF. In DNA, the CDR3 is TGTGCCAGTAGTCCCTCCCCCGAGACTAACTATGGCTACACCTTC. The variable domain in full, completed from reference TRBV19 and TRBJ1-2, reads DGGITQSPKYLFRKEGQNVTLSCEQNLNHDAMYWYRQDPGQGLRLIYYSQIVNDFQKGDIAEGYSVSREKKESFPLTVTSAQKNPTAFYLCASSPSPETNYGYTFGSGTRLTVV.

The chain combines TRBV10-3 with TRBJ2-3; D possibly uses TRBD1 or TRBD2 (7 bases each). This CDR3 has 14 amino acids. Germline lookup yields CDR1 ENHRY and CDR2 SYGVKD. Trimming shortened V by 11 bases and J by 4 bases, and 19 bases separated the two germline ends. CDR3 sequence reads: CAGGGDRYSDTQYF. DNA for the CDR3: TGTGCCGGTGGGGGGGACAGATACTCAGATACGCAGTATTTT.

This chain links TRBV7-2 with TRBJ2-7, with 10 bases lining up with TRBD1. J was trimmed by 7 bases and V by 2 bases; bases with no gene match: 8. The V gene's germline CDR1 is SGHTA and CDR2 FQGNSA. This CDR3 is built from 15 residues. CDR3: CASSLRQGARREQYF. In nucleotides, the CDR3 is TGTGCCAGCAGCTTACGACAGGGGGCGCGTCGGGAGCAGTACTTC.

This chain links TRBV7-8 with TRBJ2-7; 7 nucleotides match TRBD2. The CDR3 is made up of 17 amino acids. The J segment lost 0 bases and the V segment lost 5 bases, leaving 13 bases of the junction unmatched. CDR1 and CDR2 from the germline V gene are SGHVS and FQNEAQ. Here the CDR3 reads CASSPAGGLVFSYEQYF. CDR3 in DNA: TGTGCCAGCAGCCCCGCCGGAGGACTAGTGTTCTCCTACGAGCAGTACTTC.

This chain uses TRBV28 with TRBJ1-6; D remains ambiguous. Trimming stripped 8 bases from V and 3 bases from J, with 14 bases between. CDR3 length: 15 amino acids. Germline lookup yields CDR1 MDHEN and CDR2 SYDVKM. The CDR3 reads CASSPWTVYNSPLHF. The CDR3 DNA is TGTGCCAGCTCTCCCTGGACGGTCTATAATTCACCCCTCCACTTT.

The chain is built from TRBV29-1 and TRBJ1-5, with D unresolved. Trimming stripped 6 bases from V and 9 bases from J, with 21 bases between. Germline V gene lookup returns CDR1 SQVTM and CDR2 ANQGSEA. The CDR3 runs 14 residues. The DNA of the CDR3 is TGCAGCGTGCACGGTGGGAACCTTCTTCGGCCCCAGCATTTT. Its protein product is CSVHGGNLLRPQHF. Drawing the rest from reference TRBV29-1 and TRBJ1-5, the complete variable domain is SAVISQKPSRDICQRGTSLTIQCQVDSQVTMMFWYRQQPGQSLTLIATANQGSEATYESGFVIDKFPISRPNLTFSTLTVSNMSPEDSSIYLCSVHGGNLLRPQHFGDGTRLSIL.

J is TRBJ2-1 and V is TRBV7-9; D might be TRBD1 (5 bases). Between the trimmed V and J ends, which lost 1 base and 11 bases, there was a span of 9 bases. The CDR3 length is 12 residues. From germline, CDR1 is SEHNR and CDR2 FQNEAQ (reference sequence). CDR3 nucleotide sequence: TGTGCCAGCAGCTTAGACGGACAAAAGCAGTTCTTC. Its protein is CASSLDGQKQFF.